Listed below are T cell receptor beta chains from one sample, sequenced in a study of T cell responses to AZD1222 COVID-19 vaccine. Sequencing used immunoSEQ multiplex PCR; TCRdb keeps in-frame clones, though not all of them. Here the sample spans around 160,000 clones, more than 75% being singletons. The starting material was peripheral blood, obtained on day 0 of AZD1222 vaccination. The receptors come from an adult in good health. The CDR3 runs from the conserved cysteine through the conserved F or W. A D gene is named only where the DNA matches it firmly. Clone size is given for some rows only: seen once, a few or many times, or a class if the clone is expanded.

V gene	D gene	clone size	J gene	CDR3 length	CDR3 DNA	CDR3 protein
TRBV3-1/TRBV3-2	TRBD1	-	TRBJ1-2	16	TGTGCCAGCAGCCAAGCTTCCGGGACAGGGGGCTATGGCTACACCTTC	CASSQASGTGGYGYTF
TRBV5-4	TRBD1	-	TRBJ1-2	15	TGTGCCAGCAGCTCCCCGGGACAGGGGGCTTACGGCTACACCTTC	CASSSPGQGAYGYTF
TRBV3-1/TRBV3-2	-	-	TRBJ1-5	13	TGTGCCAGCAGCCAAGAATGGGGACAGCCCCAGCATTTT	CASSQEWGQPQHF
TRBV6-5	-	-	TRBJ1-1	14	TGTGCCAGCAGTCGAGTAGGGGAGAACACTGAAGCTTTCTTT	CASSRVGENTEAFF
TRBV7-2	-	-	TRBJ2-3	12	TGTGCCAGCAGCCCCCCACTAAGTACGCAGTATTTT	CASSPPLSTQYF
TRBV19	-	-	TRBJ2-1	13	TGTGCCAGTAGTATGGGGCAGACCAATGAGCAGTTCTTC	CASSMGQTNEQFF
TRBV2	TRBD2	-	TRBJ2-4	16	TGTGCCAGCAGAATTGCGGGAGGGGGTGGCAAAAACATTCAGTACTTC	CASRIAGGGGKNIQYF
TRBV3-1/TRBV3-2	-	once	TRBJ2-3	17	TGTGCCAGCAGCCAAGACCCCACTCCACCCGTCACAGATACGCAGTATTTT	CASSQDPTPPVTDTQYF
TRBV9	TRBD1	-	TRBJ2-7	16	TGTGCCAGCAGCGTAGCTGGGGGACAGGGGCCCTACGAGCAGTACTTC	CASSVAGGQGPYEQYF
TRBV7-6	-	-	TRBJ2-7	14	TGTGCCAGCAGCTTGGCCGCGGGGTCTTACGAGCAGTACTTC	CASSLAAGSYEQYF
TRBV18	-	-	TRBJ2-7	15	TGTGCCAGCTCATACGACAGATCCTTTACCTACGAGCAGTACTTC	CASSYDRSFTYEQYF
TRBV7-9	-	-	TRBJ1-1	16	TGTGCCAGCAGCTTAGCGGGTGGGAGTCCGGACACTGAAGCTTTCTTT	CASSLAGGSPDTEAFF
TRBV7-2	TRBD1	-	TRBJ1-2	15	TGTGCCAGCAGCCCAGACAGGGGTTATAACTATGGCTACACCTTC	CASSPDRGYNYGYTF
TRBV15	-	few	TRBJ2-1	15	TGTGCCACCAGCAGAGACAGGGAGTCTTACAATGAGCAGTTCTTC	CATSRDRESYNEQFF
TRBV7-9	TRBD1	-	TRBJ2-7	14	TGTGCCAGCAGCTTAGGGCAGGGGGCCGGCGAGCAGTACTTC	CASSLGQGAGEQYF
TRBV6-5	-	-	TRBJ2-5	15	TGTGCCAGCAGTACCTTAACAGGGCTCCGGTGGACCCAGTACTTC	CASSTLTGLRWTQYF
TRBV20-1	-	-	TRBJ2-5	11	TGCAGTGAACTGTCCGGGGAGACCCAGTACTTC	CSELSGETQYF
TRBV6-2/TRBV6-3	-	-	TRBJ2-3	12	TGTGCCAGCAGTTTCCCGACGCATACGCAGTATTTT	CASSFPTHTQYF
TRBV11-1	-	-	TRBJ1-1	13	TGTGCCAGCAGCGCTACAGGGCGCCAGGAGGCTTTCTTT	CASSATGRQEAFF
TRBV29-1	-	-	TRBJ1-2	12	TGCAGCGTTGAGGCAGACAACTATGGCTACACCTTC	CSVEADNYGYTF
TRBV2	-	-	TRBJ1-6	12	TGTGCGGGTTTGGTGGATAATTCACCCCTCCACTTT	CAGLVDNSPLHF
TRBV6-1	-	-	TRBJ1-2	13	TGTGCCAGCAGTGACAGGGGCTCCTATGGCTACACCTTC	CASSDRGSYGYTF
TRBV9	TRBD1	-	TRBJ2-1	14	TGTGCCAGCAGCGTGGGGGACAGAAACAATGAGCAGTTCTTC	CASSVGDRNNEQFF